This T cell receptor (beta chain) emerged from a study of cytomegalovirus exposure and HLA in healthy donors. Broader study findings: Upon later analysis, HLA-associated TCR beta chains proved more clonally expanded than other, equally common chains. Later analysis identified a missense DCLRE1C variant that was linked to TCR beta V- and J-gene trimming.

The V end was cut by 0 bases, the J end by 4 bases, with 7 bases between. The germline gives CDR1 LNHNV, CDR2 YYDKDF (reference sequence). The length of the CDR3 is 14 residues. The PCR had 60 Vbeta and 13 Jbeta primers. Sequencing was performed with immunoSEQ multiplex PCR; in TCRdb, only in-frame clones are kept and a portion is missing. The sample records just over 200,000 clones, 82% being singletons. As concerns this clone: What it binds is not known.

This TCR was sampled from a middle-aged woman in good health and CMV-seronegative. The gene calls are TRBV15 and TRBJ1-5; D not resolved. The source material was PBMCs. The CDR3 bases are TGTGCCACCAGCAGAGATGGCGGGAATCAGCCCCAGCATTTT. As protein: CATSRDGGNQPQHF.